This TCR beta chain stems from a study of T cell responses to AZD1222 COVID-19 vaccine (dated by TCRdb to 2020 to 2023). At the level of the whole study: AZD1222 recipients whose second dose came at about 4 weeks and those whose second dose came at about 12 weeks were combined into one group, since spike-specific TCR depth and breadth did not differ between the two schedules. A total of 240 or so trial participants underwent TCR sequencing, of whom about 200 had received two doses of AZD1222 and roughly 26 had received two doses of the MenACWY control vaccine. Trial participants were enrolled by age into 18-55, 56-69 and 70-plus year subgroups, with roughly 150, 30 and 60 TCR-sequenced participants respectively.

As to this clone: Which antigen it targets is not known. The record has no base qualities; no much larger clone is one base away.

Study-level results and caveats: Reportedly, almost half of the unique spike-specific TCRs recognized epitopes lying outside the regions that are mutated in the B.1.351 and B.1.1.7 variants. Spike-specific TCR breadth and depth rose significantly after two AZD1222 doses compared with day 0 and with MenACWY recipients. CD4 TCRs associated with the vaccine covered the entire spike protein, and the dominant responses were in regions 160-218 and 743-854. The 56-69-year group was small, and its depth increase did not reach significance, likely because of low power. No day 14 peak-response samples were available, so repertoires were characterized only after the peak T cell response. Participants were mostly white British, with more females than males. The authors suggested clonal diversity may have been underestimated. Conclusions about previously exposed vaccinees were limited because only six AZD1222 recipients were SARS-CoV-2 seropositive at baseline.

Reading from cysteine to phenylalanine, the CDR3 counts 18 amino acids. Just the 54-base CDR3 DNA is kept, in frame starting at base 1. CDR1 and CDR2 are read off the germline V gene as MGHRA and YSYEKL. At the junction V is shortened by 0 bases and J by 2 bases; bases outside the gene matches: 4. The CDR3 regions of human TCRbeta chains were analyzed by immunosequencing. Per the authors' processing: Repertoire TCRs were matched against a reference library of SARS-CoV-2-specific TCRs generated with the MIRA antigen-specificity platform. Breadth meant the fraction of unique TCRs that were SARS-CoV-2-associated, whereas depth meant the fraction of total T cells that were SARS-CoV-2-associated. Using the MIRA data, every spike-specific TCR was mapped to the spike region that the TCR reacted to and assigned to either a CD4 or a CD8 class. Log10-transformed breadth and depth values were compared by one-way ANOVA with Sidak's multiple comparisons tests. The table was pulled from immuneACCESS by TCRdb, which kept in-frame rearrangements only. Such tables lose some clones; where checked, under half of the loss comes from unresolved V genes, and the rest has no known cause. That table supplies the V and J calls and clone size; D and trimming were determined from the DNA. Counted in this sample were about 160,000 clones; roughly 94% of them appeared once. The ten largest clonotypes hold about 1.3% of the sample.

According to the study, the label for this sample's time point signals: baseline before first vaccination. Samples from vaccinated people were obtained from the UK trials COV001 and COV002, which included a single-blind randomized controlled phase 2/3 trial of AZD1222 (ChAdOx1 nCoV-19) in healthy adults. For TCRbeta chain sequencing, PBMC samples from trial participants were taken at day 0 and at day 28 after the second dose. This specimen was peripheral blood, taken on day 0 of AZD1222 vaccination. The receptor was derived from an adult in good health. The V and J segments used are TRBV4-1 and TRBJ2-1; TRBD2 matches 13 bases in the middle. The DNA sequence reads TGCGCCAGCAGCCAAGACCCGGGACTAGCGGGGACCTACAATGAGCAGTTCTTC. Its product reads: CASSQDPGLAGTYNEQFF.